These 20 T cell receptor beta chains were all obtained from the same sample, sequenced in a study of blood T cell repertoires in COVID-19. Measured with immunoSEQ multiplex PCR; TCRdb has only the in-frame clones, and not every one. The sample lists tens of thousands of clones; more than 70% were seen once. Material for sequencing was peripheral blood. The receptors derive from a human donor in a cohort sampled during active COVID-19.

This chain uses TRBV5-7 with TRBJ1-1; tentative D call: TRBD1 (5 bases). TRBV5-7 qualifies as an ORF whose function is uncertain. The CDR3 has 14 residues. V was clipped by 1 base and J by 1 base, with 8 bases between them. Here the CDR3 reads CASSLHTGNTEAFF. The CDR3 DNA reads as TGTGCCAGCAGCTTGCACACAGGGAACACTGAAGCTTTCTTT.

The gene calls are TRBV7-2 and TRBJ2-5; 8 bases are a match to TRBD2. The CDR3 extends over 14 amino acids. From germline, CDR1 is SGHTA and CDR2 FQGNSA. The J segment lost 5 bases and the V segment lost 5 bases, leaving 7 bases of the junction unmatched. The CDR3 protein is CASSRGRQVETQYF. The CDR3 nucleotides read TGTGCCAGCAGCCGCGGGAGGCAAGTGGAGACCCAGTACTTC.

The genes are TRBV20-1 and TRBJ2-1; weak D call: TRBD2 (6 bases). CDR3 size: 14 residues. Germline lookup yields CDR1 DFQATT and CDR2 SNEGSKA (reference sequence). V dropped 3 bases and J dropped 6 bases, with 15 bases sitting between them. The CDR3 sequence is CSASRLAAANEQFF. The CDR3 nucleotides are TGCAGTGCTAGTAGGTTAGCGGCTGCCAATGAGCAGTTCTTC.

The rearrangement links TRBV5-1 to TRBJ1-1, with D uncertain. The CDR3 extends over 13 amino acids. Trimming stripped 5 bases from V and 2 bases from J, with 10 bases between. The germline V gene encodes CDR1 SGHRS and CDR2 YFSETQ. CDR3 DNA: TGCGCCAGCAGGGCCGGAGGCAACACTGAAGCTTTCTTT. Protein sequence: CASRAGGNTEAFF.

This chain links TRBV7-3 with TRBJ2-1; the D gene is possibly TRBD2 (6 bases). This CDR3 comprises 14 residues. The V gene lost 2 bases and the J gene lost 8 bases, with 13 bases spanning the gap. CDR1 is SGHTA, CDR2 FQGTGA, per germline. The CDR3, as DNA: TGTGCCAGCAGCTTAGGGTCGTCTAGCGATGAGCAGTTCTTC. It translates to CASSLGSSSDEQFF.

This clone was seen once. Other nucleotide sequences from this sample produce the same CDR3. This chain joins TRBV5-1 and TRBJ1-1; no clear D. V shed 0 bases and J shed 4 bases, with 10 bases lying between them. Germline V gene sequence: CDR1 SGHRS, CDR2 YFSETQ. This CDR3 spans 14 amino acids. The CDR3, as DNA: TGCGCCAGCAGCTTGGTGGCGGGTAGCACTGAAGCTTTCTTT. It translates to CASSLVAGSTEAFF.

The rearrangement links TRBV5-6 to TRBJ1-1; D is perhaps TRBD1 (6 bases). The CDR3 is 14 residues long. V lost 1 base, J lost 1 base, and 8 bases lay in between. CDR1 is SGHDT and CDR2 is YYEEEE in the germline V gene. CDR3 sequence: CASSLWGPNTEAFF. As DNA, the CDR3 is TGTGCCAGCAGCTTGTGGGGGCCGAACACTGAAGCTTTCTTT.

The rearrangement links TRBV5-1 to TRBJ2-1; D possibly corresponds to TRBD2 (6 bases). V was pared by 0 bases and J by 3 bases, with 16 bases between. Germline V lookup: CDR1 SGHRS, CDR2 YFSETQ. This CDR3 is 17 amino acids long. The CDR3 DNA reads TGCGCCAGCAGCTTGGCCGGTAAAGTAGCGGACTACAATGAGCAGTTCTTC. Its protein is CASSLAGKVADYNEQFF.

V gene TRBV3-1 (or the pseudogene TRBV3-2) combines with J gene TRBJ2-7, with D possibly matching TRBD2 (6 bases). There are 14 residues in the CDR3. The germline V gene encodes CDR1 LGHDT and CDR2 YNNKEL (reference sequence). V dropped 5 bases and J dropped 2 bases, with 13 bases sitting between them. The CDR3: CASSFTRTTYEQYF. The CDR3 DNA reads as TGTGCCAGCAGCTTCACCCGGACTACCTACGAGCAGTACTTC.

The chain recombines TRBV2 with TRBJ2-6; no reliable D call. Germline V gene data show CDR1 as SNHLY and CDR2 as FYNNEI. V lost 6 bases and J 1 base, leaving 7 bases between the germline ends. The length of the CDR3 is 14 residues. CDR3 in amino acids: CASRRDSGANVLTF. DNA of the CDR3: TGTGCCAGCAGAAGAGATTCTGGGGCCAACGTCCTGACTTTC.

V and J are TRBV27 and TRBJ2-1; 11 nucleotides match TRBD2. After removal of 6 bases from V and 5 bases from J, the junction contained 6 bases not matched to a gene. There are 15 residues in the CDR3. Germline V CDR1 and CDR2: MNHEY, SMNVEV (reference sequence). The CDR3 DNA reads TGTGCCAGCAGACTAGTAGCGGGGGGGAACAATGAGCAGTTCTTC. It yields the protein CASRLVAGGNNEQFF.

CDR3 protein: CASTEELRDRQFF. In nucleotides, the CDR3 is TGCGCCAGCACTGAGGAACTCCGGGACAGGCAGTTCTTC. The chain uses TRBV5-1 and TRBJ2-1, with 7 bases aligning to TRBD1. Germline CDR1 and CDR2: SGHRS and YFSETQ. V trimming: 6 bases; J trimming: 12 bases; junction bases outside the gene matches: 12. The CDR3 spans 13 residues.

This chain joins TRBV28 and TRBJ1-4; D is unresolved. This CDR3 contains 15 residues. Trimming left V 7 bases short and J 8 bases short, with 20 bases between. Germline V gene sequence: CDR1 MDHEN, CDR2 SYDVKM. This CDR3 reads CASKSSPRIVEKLFF. The CDR3 DNA reads TGTGCCAGCAAGAGCAGTCCTAGGATTGTGGAAAAACTGTTTTTT.

The chain uses TRBV19 and TRBJ2-1; TRBD2 matches at 11 bases. V dropped 8 bases and J dropped 4; count of bases not matched to a gene: 4. CDR1 is LNHDA and CDR2 is SQIVND in the germline V gene (reference sequence). The CDR3 is 14 amino acids. The CDR3 DNA reads as TGTGCCAGTTTAGCGGGAGGGCTTTACAATGAGCAGTTCTTC. Protein product: CASLAGGLYNEQFF.

The V gene is TRBV9, the J gene TRBJ2-5, with TRBD2 matching over 11 bases. The CDR3 covers 17 residues. The J segment lost 4 bases and the V segment lost 5 bases, leaving 13 bases of the junction unmatched. Germline assignment: CDR1 SGDLS and CDR2 YYNGEE. CDR3 protein: CASSLGMASGGLETQYF. The CDR3, as DNA: TGTGCCAGCAGTTTAGGGATGGCTAGCGGGGGGTTAGAGACCCAGTACTTC.

V is TRBV6-5 and J is TRBJ1-1; D gene ambiguous. V was clipped by 2 bases and J by 11 bases, with 18 bases between them. The CDR3 spans 14 residues. The germline gives CDR1 MNHEY, CDR2 SVGAGI. This CDR3 reads CASSYELGRTIAFF. CDR3 sequence (DNA): TGTGCCAGCAGTTACGAGTTGGGCAGAACGATCGCTTTCTTT.

This chain joins TRBV28 and TRBJ1-5; possible D gene TRBD1, 5 bases. This CDR3 comprises 15 residues. Per germline, CDR1 MDHEN and CDR2 SYDVKM. V lost 2 bases to trimming and J lost 5 bases, with 13 bases between them. The CDR3 loop is CASSLPGRVDQPQHF. The DNA for the CDR3 is TGTGCCAGCAGTTTACCAGGGAGGGTCGATCAGCCCCAGCATTTT.

The chain carries TRBV11-2 and TRBJ2-7; TRBD1 agrees at 7 bases. CDR3 length: 15 residues. From germline, CDR1 is SGHAT and CDR2 FQNNGV. Trimming at V came to 3 bases and at J to 0 bases, leaving 5 bases not matched to a gene. CDR3 sequence reads: CASSFEGGVSYEQYF. For the CDR3, the DNA is TGTGCCAGCAGCTTTGAAGGGGGCGTCTCCTACGAGCAGTACTTC.

V and J are TRBV6-5 and TRBJ1-1; no reliable D call. V lost 0 bases and J 12 bases, leaving 11 bases between the germline ends. The CDR3 length is 12 residues. CDR1 and CDR2 from the germline V gene are MNHEY and SVGAGI. The DNA of the CDR3 is TGTGCCAGCAGTTACTCGACGGGGAACTCTTTCTTT. Residues: CASSYSTGNSFF.

The chain has TRBV19 and TRBJ2-4, with D uncertain. The germline V gene has CDR1 LNHDA and CDR2 SQIVND (reference sequence). V was cut by 7 bases and J by 1 base, with 14 bases left in between. The CDR3 runs to 15 residues. The CDR3 bases are TGTGCCAGTAAGGAGTTAGGTTCGGCCAAAAACATTCAGTACTTC. Translating gives CASKELGSAKNIQYF.